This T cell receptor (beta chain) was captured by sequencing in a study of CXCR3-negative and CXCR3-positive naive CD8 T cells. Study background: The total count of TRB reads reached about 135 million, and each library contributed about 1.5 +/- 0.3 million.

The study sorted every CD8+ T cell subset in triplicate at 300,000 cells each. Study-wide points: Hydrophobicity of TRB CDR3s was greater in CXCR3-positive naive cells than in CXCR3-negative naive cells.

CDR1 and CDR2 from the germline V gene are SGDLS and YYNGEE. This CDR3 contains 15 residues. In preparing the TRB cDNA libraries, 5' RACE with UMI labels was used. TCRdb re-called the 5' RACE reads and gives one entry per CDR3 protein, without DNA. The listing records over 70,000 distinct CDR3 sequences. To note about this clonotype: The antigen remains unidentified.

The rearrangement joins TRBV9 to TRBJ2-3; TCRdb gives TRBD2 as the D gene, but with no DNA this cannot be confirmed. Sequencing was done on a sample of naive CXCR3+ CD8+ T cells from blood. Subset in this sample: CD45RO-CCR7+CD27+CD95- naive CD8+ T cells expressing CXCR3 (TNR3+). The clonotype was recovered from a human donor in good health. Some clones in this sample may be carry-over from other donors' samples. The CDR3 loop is CASSAGGTRGDTQYF.